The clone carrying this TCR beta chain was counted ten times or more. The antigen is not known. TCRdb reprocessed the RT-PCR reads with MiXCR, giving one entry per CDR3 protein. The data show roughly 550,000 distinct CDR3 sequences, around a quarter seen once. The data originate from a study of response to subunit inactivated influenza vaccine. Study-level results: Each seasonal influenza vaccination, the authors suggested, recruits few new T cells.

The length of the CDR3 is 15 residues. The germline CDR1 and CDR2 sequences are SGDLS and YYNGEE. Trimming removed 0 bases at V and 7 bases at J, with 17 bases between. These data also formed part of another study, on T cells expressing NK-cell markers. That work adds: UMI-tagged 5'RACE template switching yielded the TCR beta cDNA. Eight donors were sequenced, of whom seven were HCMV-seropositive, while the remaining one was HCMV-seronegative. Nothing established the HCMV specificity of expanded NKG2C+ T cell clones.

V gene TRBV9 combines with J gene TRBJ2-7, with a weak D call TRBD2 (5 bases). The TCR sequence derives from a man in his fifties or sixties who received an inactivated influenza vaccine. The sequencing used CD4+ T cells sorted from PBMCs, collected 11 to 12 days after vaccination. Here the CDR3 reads CASSVAGNPPSEQYF. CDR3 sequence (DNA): TGTGCCAGCAGCGTAGCCGGGAACCCCCCGTCTGAGCAGTACTTC.